The 27 T cell receptor beta chains listed next were all sequenced from one sample in a study of T cells in Graves' hyperthyroidism and ophthalmopathy. Amplification yielded TCR beta CDR3 regions, with RNA transcripts as the source. The HTBI set primed first-round TCR CDR3 RT-PCR. TCRdb fed the multiplex PCR reads into MiXCR, producing one record per CDR3 protein. Here the sample spans hundreds of thousands of distinct CDR3 sequences, roughly 14% being singletons. The specimen sequenced was blood. All receptors come from a woman aged 45-65 years with Graves' ophthalmopathy.

The chain joins TRBV9 to TRBJ1-6; TRBD1 aligns across 8 bases. The CDR3 extends over 15 amino acids. Unmatched junction bases numbered 5, after V lost 0 bases and J lost 9 bases. CDR1 SGDLS and CDR2 YYNGEE come from the germline V gene. CDR3 coding DNA: TGTGCCAGCAGCGTAGACAGGGGGATGGGTTCACCCCTCCACTTT. Its translation: CASSVDRGMGSPLHF.

This clonotype was observed a few times. CDR3 bases: TGTGCCAGCAGCCAGCAGGGTGTTGGGGCCAACGTCCTGACTTTC. As protein: CASSQQGVGANVLTF. V gene TRBV7-3 combines with J gene TRBJ2-6; tentative D call: TRBD1 (5 bases). Germline V gives CDR1 SGHTA, CDR2 FQGTGA. This CDR3 has 15 amino acids. V lost 5 bases to trimming and J lost 3 bases, with 11 bases between them.

This clonotype was seen at least ten times. The chain is built from TRBV5-1 and TRBJ1-2, with D maybe TRBD1 (5 bases). Trimming stripped 7 bases from V and 8 bases from J, with 18 bases between. The CDR3 is made up of 13 amino acids. Germline CDR1 reads SGHRS; CDR2 reads YFSETQ. The CDR3 sequence: CASDPGTGNGYTF. CDR3 DNA: TGCGCCAGCGACCCCGGGACGGGTAACGGCTACACCTTC. Full variable domain (missing parts from reference TRBV5-1 and TRBJ1-2): KAGVTQTPRYLIKTRGQQVTLSCSPISGHRSVSWYQQTPGQGLQFLFEYFSETQRNKGNFPGRFSGRQFSNSRSEMNVSTLELGDSALYLCASDPGTGNGYTFGSGTRLTVV.

This clonotype was seen repeatedly, ten times or more. The chain couples TRBV20-1 to TRBJ2-3; a weak D match, TRBD2 (6 bases). V lost 8 bases and J lost 2, with 14 bases in between. The germline CDR1 and CDR2 sequences are DFQATT and SNEGSKA (reference sequence). CDR3 length: 13 residues. The CDR3 reads CSTRDLLTDTQYF. CDR3 in DNA: TGCAGTACCCGGGACTTGCTCACAGATACGCAGTATTTT.

At least ten counts were recorded for this clonotype. CDR3 in amino acids: CASSWGTGRYNEQFF. DNA for the CDR3: TGCGCCAGCAGCTGGGGGACAGGGAGGTACAATGAGCAGTTCTTC. The chain uses TRBV5-1 and TRBJ2-1; 9 nucleotides align to TRBD1. Germline V lookup: CDR1 SGHRS, CDR2 YFSETQ. The CDR3 spans 15 residues. The ends lost 3 bases at V and 4 bases at J; junction bases unmatched: 5.

This clonotype was recorded many times. This rearrangement joins TRBV28 to TRBJ1-6; 9 bases map to TRBD1. This CDR3 has 15 amino acids. The germline V gene has CDR1 MDHEN and CDR2 SYDVKM. Trimming at V came to 6 bases and at J to 7 bases, leaving 7 bases not matched to a gene. CDR3 in amino acids: CASSSGTGQNSPLHF. CDR3 coding DNA: TGTGCCAGCAGCTCGGGGACAGGGCAAAATTCACCCCTCCACTTT.

This clonotype was counted a few times. The chain recombines TRBV6-2 or TRBV6-3 with TRBJ1-5, with D unclear. Trimming removed 4 bases from V and 7 bases from J, with 8 bases in between. The CDR3 extends over 12 amino acids. CDR1 and CDR2 from the germline V gene are MNHEY and SVGEGT. The CDR3 nucleotides read TGTGCCAGCAGTTTGAGGAGGCAGCCCCAGCATTTT. It is translated as CASSLRRQPQHF.

This clonotype was detected many times. The chain combines TRBV11-1 with TRBJ2-1; 8 bases map to TRBD2. The V and J ends lost 5 bases and 0 bases, in that order; junction bases with no gene match: 6. Germline values: CDR1 SGHAT, CDR2 FQDESV (reference sequence). The CDR3 length is 16 residues. As DNA, the CDR3 is TGTGCCAGCAGCCGAACTAGCGGCATCTCCTACAATGAGCAGTTCTTC. Amino acid sequence: CASSRTSGISYNEQFF.

This chain links TRBV15 with TRBJ2-2, with 8 bases aligning to TRBD2. Germline trimming cut 5 bases from V and 6 bases from J; bases unmatched to any gene: 8. The CDR3 consists of 15 residues. Germline CDR1 LNHNV, CDR2 YYDKDF (reference sequence). CDR3 loop: CATSEGLVGAGELFF. CDR3 nucleotides: TGTGCCACCAGCGAGGGACTAGTGGGCGCCGGGGAGCTGTTTTTT.

In this sample, this clonotype turned up many times. This chain links TRBV28 with TRBJ2-7; 7 positions match TRBD1. The length of the CDR3 is 14 residues. Germline CDR1 and CDR2: MDHEN and SYDVKM. The trim removed 4 bases at V and 2 bases at J, leaving 5 bases unmatched. In nucleotides, the CDR3 is TGTGCCAGCAGTTCAACGGACAGGACCTACGAGCAGTACTTC. This codes for CASSSTDRTYEQYF.

This clonotype was detected many times. The chain carries TRBV11-2 and TRBJ2-2, with D possibly TRBD2 on 6 matching bases. Trimming took off 7 bases at V and 4 bases at J, with 13 bases between the two ends. This CDR3 comprises 14 residues. Per germline, CDR1 SGHAT and CDR2 FQNNGV. In DNA form, the CDR3 reads TGTGCCAGCACCCGGGACTTACCCACCGGGGAGCTGTTTTTT. This translates into CASTRDLPTGELFF. Looking up the rest from reference TRBV11-2 and TRBJ2-2 gives the full variable domain: EAGVAQSPRYKIIEKRQSVAFWCNPISGHATLYWYQQILGQGPKLLIQFQNNGVVDDSQLPKDRFSAERLKGVDSTLKIQPAKLEDSAVYLCASTRDLPTGELFFGEGSRLTVL.

The chain recombines TRBV30 with TRBJ2-7, with 9 bases aligning to TRBD1. Unmatched junction bases numbered 7, after V lost 8 bases and J lost 5 bases. The length of the CDR3 is 12 residues. From germline, CDR1 is GTSNPN and CDR2 SVGIG (reference sequence). Written as DNA, the CDR3 is TGTGCCCCGAGCGGGACAGGGCACGAGCAGTACTTC. It encodes CAPSGTGHEQYF.

In this sample, this clonotype turned up a few times. The chain couples TRBV27 to TRBJ1-1, with 7 bases identical to TRBD1. CDR1 and CDR2 from the germline V gene are MNHEY and SMNVEV (reference sequence). The CDR3 has 17 residues. With V trimmed by 5 bases and J by 0 bases, 12 bases remained unmatched. In DNA, the CDR3 is TGTGCCAGCAGTATCAACCGGGACAGAGGGCTGAACACTGAAGCTTTCTTT. This codes for CASSINRDRGLNTEAFF.

This clonotype was observed a few times. V gene TRBV7-9 combines with J gene TRBJ1-3; D uncertain. The CDR3 sequence is 15 residues long. V lost 2 bases to trimming and J lost 0 bases, with 8 bases between them. Germline V lookup: CDR1 SEHNR, CDR2 FQNEAQ (reference sequence). This CDR3 reads CASSLWGSSGNTIYF. The DNA for the CDR3 is TGTGCCAGCAGCTTATGGGGTAGCTCTGGAAACACCATATATTTT.

This clonotype was seen ten or more times. This rearrangement joins TRBV2 to TRBJ1-5; maybe TRBD1 (6 bases). V lost 2 bases and J 3 bases, leaving 8 bases between the germline ends. Per germline, CDR1 SNHLY and CDR2 FYNNEI. CDR3 length equals 14 residues. In DNA, the CDR3 is TGTGCCAGCAGTGAAAGGACAGTCAATCAGCCCCAGCATTTT. It is translated as CASSERTVNQPQHF.

The rearrangement joins TRBV5-4 to TRBJ2-7, with 10 bases lining up with TRBD2. Trimming removed 2 bases from V and 5 bases from J; junction bases left unmatched: 7. Germline V CDR1 and CDR2: SGHNT, YYREEE (reference sequence). CDR3 length: 15 amino acids. DNA of the CDR3: TGTGCCAGCAGCTTCGGAGCGGGAGGGGGTAACGAGCAGTACTTC. Translating it yields CASSFGAGGGNEQYF.

The chain combines TRBV20-1 with TRBJ1-1, with D possibly matching TRBD1 (5 bases). V lost 6 bases and J 7 bases, leaving 21 bases between the germline ends. CDR1 DFQATT and CDR2 SNEGSKA come from the germline V gene (reference sequence). The CDR3 loop spans 14 amino acids. Here the CDR3 reads CSAITETGGSEAFF. As DNA, the CDR3 is TGCAGTGCGATCACAGAGACGGGGGGAAGTGAAGCTTTCTTT.

The rearrangement links TRBV6-1 to TRBJ2-3; D remains ambiguous. Deletions cut 6 bases from V and 2 bases from J, with 12 bases between. The germline gives CDR1 MNHNS, CDR2 SASEGT. The CDR3 consists of 14 residues. CDR3 sequence reads: CASRGRRTTDTQYF. The CDR3 bases are TGTGCCAGCAGGGGAAGACGGACCACAGATACGCAGTATTTT.

This clonotype was observed a handful of times. The chain couples TRBV5-1 to TRBJ1-1; possible D gene TRBD1, 6 bases. CDR1 SGHRS and CDR2 YFSETQ come from the germline V gene. V was shortened by 2 bases and J by 10 bases, with 15 bases between the two germline ends. This CDR3 is built from 13 residues. The CDR3 DNA reads TGCGCCAGCAGCTTTGTGCCGGGACAAGTAGCTTTCTTT. This encodes CASSFVPGQVAFF.

The chain links TRBV13 to TRBJ2-1; D unresolved. CDR3 length equals 16 residues. Trimming pared 0 bases from V and 5 bases from J, leaving 14 bases between. The germline gives CDR1 PRHDT, CDR2 FYEKMQ (reference sequence). The CDR3 loop is CASSLGDVMYHNEQFF. CDR3 DNA: TGTGCCAGCAGCTTAGGGGACGTCATGTACCACAATGAGCAGTTCTTC. Together with reference TRBV13 and TRBJ2-1, the CDR3 gives the full variable domain: AAGVIQSPRHLIKEKRETATLKCYPIPRHDTVYWYQQGPGQDPQFLISFYEKMQSDKGSIPDRFSAQQFSDYHSELNMSSLELGDSALYFCASSLGDVMYHNEQFFGPGTRLTVL.

This clonotype came up many times. V is TRBV27 and J is TRBJ2-7; D remains ambiguous. This CDR3 region has 11 residues. V was trimmed by 4 bases and J by 5 bases, leaving 6 bases between them. Per the germline V gene, CDR1 is MNHEY and CDR2 is SMNVEV (reference sequence). The CDR3 bases are TGTGCCAGCAGTTCCGTGCACGAGCAGTACTTC. Protein sequence: CASSSVHEQYF.

The genes are TRBV7-3 and TRBJ1-1, with 8 positions matching TRBD1. The length of the CDR3 is 15 residues. The V segment lost 4 bases and the J segment 3 bases; nucleotides outside the gene matches: 7. The V gene's germline CDR1 is SGHTA and CDR2 FQGTGA. CDR3 amino acids: CASSSDRACDTEAFF. CDR3 DNA: TGTGCCAGCAGCTCGGACAGGGCGTGTGACACTGAAGCTTTCTTT.

This clonotype has at least ten counts. The chain is built from TRBV3-1 and TRBJ1-1, with D possibly being TRBD1 (6 bases). There are 15 residues in the CDR3. Trimming shortened V by 2 bases and J by 1 base, and 11 bases separated the two germline ends. Germline assignment: CDR1 LGHDT and CDR2 YNNKEL (reference sequence). CDR3: CASSQQGWGNTEAFF. CDR3 nucleotide sequence: TGTGCCAGCAGCCAACAGGGGTGGGGGAACACTGAAGCTTTCTTT.

The genes are TRBV7-9 and TRBJ2-7; TRBD1 might be the D (5 bases). The CDR3 is 13 amino acids. Germline values: CDR1 SEHNR, CDR2 FQNEAQ (reference sequence). Trimming pared 5 bases from V and 1 base from J, leaving 9 bases between. The CDR3 nucleotides read TGTGCCAGCAGCCATCGACAGTCCTACGAGCAGTACTTC. Protein sequence: CASSHRQSYEQYF.

This clonotype was counted ten times or more. The rearrangement links TRBV28 to TRBJ1-5, with 10 bases fitting TRBD1. The CDR3 extends over 18 amino acids. Germline loops: CDR1 MDHEN, CDR2 SYDVKM. The trim removed 8 bases at V and 3 bases at J, leaving 16 bases unmatched. CDR3 amino acids: CASFPRTGGTRINQPQHF. CDR3 nucleotide sequence: TGTGCCAGCTTTCCGAGGACAGGGGGAACCCGGATCAATCAGCCCCAGCATTTT.

The chain's CDR3 is CASSLEAGAVGELFF. The CDR3 DNA follows: TGTGCCAGCAGTTTAGAAGCGGGAGCGGTCGGGGAGCTGTTTTTT. The rearrangement links TRBV28 to TRBJ2-2; 8 nucleotides match TRBD2. Germline loops: CDR1 MDHEN, CDR2 SYDVKM. V lost 2 bases to trimming and J lost 7 bases; unmatched junction nucleotides: 6. The CDR3 length is 15 residues.

This clonotype was picked up many times. This chain joins TRBV18 and TRBJ1-1, with D tentatively TRBD1 (5 bases). The germline gives CDR1 KGHSH, CDR2 LQKENI. V lost 3 bases and J 1 base, leaving 9 bases between the germline ends. This CDR3 is 14 amino acids long. The CDR3 nucleotides are TGTGCCAGCTCACCGGGACCCACGAACACTGAAGCTTTCTTT. As protein: CASSPGPTNTEAFF.